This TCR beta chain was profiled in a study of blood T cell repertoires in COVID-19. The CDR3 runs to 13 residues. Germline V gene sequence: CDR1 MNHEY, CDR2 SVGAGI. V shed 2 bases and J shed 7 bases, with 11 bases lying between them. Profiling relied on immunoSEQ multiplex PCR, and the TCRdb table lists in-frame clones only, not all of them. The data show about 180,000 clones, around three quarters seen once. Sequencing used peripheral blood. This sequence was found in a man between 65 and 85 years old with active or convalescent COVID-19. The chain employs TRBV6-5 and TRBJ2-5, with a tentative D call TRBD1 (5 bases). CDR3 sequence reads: CASSYQGSGTQYF. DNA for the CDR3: TGTGCCAGCAGTTACCAGGGATCCGGGACCCAGTACTTC.